The source of this TCR beta chain is a study of cytomegalovirus exposure and HLA in healthy donors (TCRdb year 2017). A note on the overall study: The roughly 700 repertoires of the first cohort and the approximately 130 validation repertoires were produced on the same platform, according to a later analysis. The study combined high-throughput TCR immunosequencing, statistical association of individual TCRs with disease status, and machine learning to predict cytomegalovirus infection status. A separate validation cohort of about 110 different subjects was used in addition to the approximately 610-subject first cohort. The study aimed to test whether signatures of past pathogen exposure could be identified by cataloging public T cell receptors.

General study outcomes and caveats: Most TCR sequences were observed very rarely across donors, whereas some public TCRs were present in many individuals. In a later analysis, TCRs clustered in the first cohort were found to also tend to co-occur in the 130 or so validation repertoires, with 85% to 95% of cluster scores above 0. The study gave a list of over 150 TCR beta chains associated with cytomegalovirus. The classifier was reported to diagnose cytomegalovirus status with high specificity and sensitivity in both the original cohort and the validation cohort. According to the authors, the approach could potentially be generalized to other disease states and immunological phenotypes. A later analysis lacked HLA typing for the validation cohort, so it scored co-occurrence in that cohort across all 120 repertoires. Three of the identified cytomegalovirus-associated TCR beta chains were confirmed in vitro to be specific for cytomegalovirus antigens.

About this clone itself: This receptor's antigen is unknown. No qualities accompany the bases; no much larger clone lies one base away.

The donors were included in the validation cohort of 100 to 150 subjects, a group kept apart from the approximately 670-subject first cohort. The method was the immunoSEQ multiplex PCR assay. For the original study's pipeline: A statistical classification framework was built to diagnose cytomegalovirus status from the catalog of TCR beta chain sequences. TCRdb re-hosts the immuneACCESS table, in-frame sequences only. Its copies lack some clones; in the studies checked, an unresolved V gene accounts for under half of them, and the cause for the rest is not known. V and J calls and clone size are as listed in that table; D and trimming were resolved from the DNA. The sample table lists 150,000 to 200,000 clones, about four fifths of them with a count of one. Roughly a tenth of the sample rests with the top ten. Measured from the cysteine to the phenylalanine, the CDR3 is 14 residues long. Of all the DNA, just the CDR3 is kept, 42 bases in frame from base 1. V loses 6 bases of germline sequence and J loses 5 bases, and the interval between the two ends is 16 bases. The germline V gene specifies MNHEY as CDR1 and SVGAGI as CDR2.

The sample was PBMCs. The source is a man aged 25 to 40 in good health and CMV-seropositive. Here the chain combines TRBV6-5 and TRBJ1-2; a confident D gene designation cannot be given. The nucleotides are TGTGCCAGCAGCCCGGACCGGGGAGTATATGGCTACACCTTC. Its amino acids are CASSPDRGVYGYTF.